These 11 T cell receptor beta chains originate from one sample sequenced in a study of CD8 T cells in ankylosing spondylitis. General observations from the study: Seemingly distinctive of ankylosing spondylitis blood was a TCR beta motif formed by eight highly homologous variants.

A single record per CDR3 protein comes from TCRdb applying MiXCR to the 5' RACE reads. The data show 500,000 or so distinct CDR3 sequences, less than 6% seen once. Their recognized antigens are unknown. Source material: blood, either unsorted or a sorted T cell fraction (not recorded which). The receptors were sampled from a male donor with ankylosing spondylitis.

This clonotype was recorded at least ten times. This chain uses TRBV20-1 with TRBJ2-3, with 14 bases identical to TRBD2. CDR1 is DFQATT and CDR2 is SNEGSKA in the germline V gene (reference sequence). V lost 4 bases and J lost 0; bases outside the gene matches: 9. The CDR3 extends over 18 amino acids. The CDR3 protein is CSAIGGTSGSRSTDTQYF. The CDR3 DNA reads as TGCAGTGCTATTGGGGGGACTAGCGGGAGCCGAAGCACAGATACGCAGTATTTT.

This clonotype was recorded many times. V usage is TRBV27 and J usage is TRBJ2-1; maybe TRBD1 (6 bases). The germline V and J ends were trimmed by 2 bases and 3 bases, with 14 bases remaining between them. Germline CDR1 and CDR2: MNHEY and SMNVEV (reference sequence). The CDR3 length is 16 residues. CDR3 residues: CASSLRLGGDYNEQFF. Written as DNA, the CDR3 is TGTGCCAGCAGTTTACGGTTAGGGGGAGACTACAATGAGCAGTTCTTC.

This clonotype was picked up many times. This chain connects TRBV7-6 to TRBJ1-4, with D uncertain. This CDR3 contains 14 residues. V was pared by 2 bases and J by 8 bases, with 12 bases between. CDR1 SGHVS and CDR2 FNYEAQ come from the germline V gene. CDR3 in amino acids: CASSLIGLGEKLFF. CDR3 bases: TGTGCCAGCAGCTTAATAGGGTTAGGAGAAAAACTGTTTTTT.

This clonotype was counted many times. CDR3 in amino acids: CASSLAVEGIEQYF. The CDR3 nucleotides read TGCGCCAGCAGCTTGGCAGTTGAAGGGATCGAGCAGTACTTC. The chain joins TRBV5-1 to TRBJ2-7; no reliable D call. Germline V gene data show CDR1 as SGHRS and CDR2 as YFSETQ. The length of the CDR3 is 14 residues. V was trimmed by 0 bases and J by 6 bases, leaving 13 bases between them.

At least ten counts were recorded for this clonotype. This chain joins TRBV5-1 and TRBJ1-1, with no clear D. V shed 3 bases and J shed 6 bases, with 12 bases lying between them. The CDR3 covers 13 residues. Germline V lookup: CDR1 SGHRS, CDR2 YFSETQ. CDR3 nucleotides: TGCGCCAGCAGCTCTTCGTGGTTCTCTGAAGCTTTCTTT. The encoded protein is CASSSSWFSEAFF.

The chain employs TRBV7-2 and TRBJ2-7; D is possibly TRBD1 or TRBD2 (6 bases each). This CDR3 contains 15 residues. CDR1 is SGHTA and CDR2 is FQGNSA in the germline V gene. With 3 bases removed from V and 2 bases from J, the gap between germline ends came to 14 bases. The CDR3 region is CASSFSRGPAYEQYF. In nucleotides, the CDR3 is TGTGCCAGCAGCTTTTCTCGGGGGCCGGCCTACGAGCAGTACTTC.

At least ten counts were recorded for this clonotype. This chain uses TRBV6-1 with TRBJ1-1, with 9 bases matching TRBD1. Trimming took 5 bases from V and 1 from J; bases not matched to a gene: 5. Germline V gene data show CDR1 as MNHNS and CDR2 as SASEGT. The CDR3 length is 15 residues. The CDR3 DNA is TGTGCCAGCAGTACGGACAGGGGAACGAACACTGAAGCTTTCTTT. Its protein product is CASSTDRGTNTEAFF.

Many counts were recorded for this clonotype. The chain recombines TRBV20-1 with TRBJ2-3; D is ambiguous. CDR3 length: 14 amino acids. Germline V CDR1 and CDR2: DFQATT, SNEGSKA (reference sequence). Trimming took 3 bases from V and 1 from J, leaving 11 bases between them. The CDR3 loop reads CSARGLRGTDTQYF. The CDR3 DNA reads TGCAGTGCTAGGGGCTTACGCGGCACAGATACGCAGTATTTT.

This clonotype showed up many times. The chain recombines TRBV13 with TRBJ1-2; D not certain. The CDR3 covers 15 residues. The ends were cut back, 5 bases at V and 4 bases at J, with 17 bases in the middle. Germline V CDR1 and CDR2: PRHDT, FYEKMQ (reference sequence). CDR3 sequence reads: CASSQGSTRAYGYTF. CDR3 DNA sequence: TGTGCCAGCAGCCAAGGATCCACAAGGGCCTATGGCTACACCTTC.

There are many counts of this clonotype. The chain is built from TRBV20-1 and TRBJ2-7, with TRBD2 matching 14 bases. Germline V gene lookup returns CDR1 DFQATT and CDR2 SNEGSKA (reference sequence). After removal of 3 bases from V and 3 bases from J, the junction contained 10 bases not matched to a gene. The CDR3 length is 17 residues. CDR3 in amino acids: CSARGTGTSGSVYEQYF. The DNA of the CDR3 is TGCAGTGCTAGGGGGACGGGGACTAGCGGGAGTGTCTACGAGCAGTACTTC.

This clonotype was observed at least ten times. For the CDR3, the DNA is TGCAGTGCTCCAAAGACAAGTTTAGCCAAAAACATTCAGTACTTC. It codes for CSAPKTSLAKNIQYF. The chain employs TRBV20-1 and TRBJ2-4; D ambiguous. The germline V gene has CDR1 DFQATT and CDR2 SNEGSKA (reference sequence). Trimming left V 5 bases short and J 0 bases short, with 14 bases between. This CDR3 region has 15 residues.